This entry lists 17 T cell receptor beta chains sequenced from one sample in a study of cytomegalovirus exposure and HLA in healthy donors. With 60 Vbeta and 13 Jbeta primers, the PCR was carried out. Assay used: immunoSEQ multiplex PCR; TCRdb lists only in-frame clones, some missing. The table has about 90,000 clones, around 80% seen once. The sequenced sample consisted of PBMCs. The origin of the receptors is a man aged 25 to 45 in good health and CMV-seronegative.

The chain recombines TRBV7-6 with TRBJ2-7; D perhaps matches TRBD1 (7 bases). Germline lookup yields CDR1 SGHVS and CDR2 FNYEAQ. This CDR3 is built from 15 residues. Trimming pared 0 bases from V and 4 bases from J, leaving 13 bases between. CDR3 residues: CASSLAEGQPYEQYF. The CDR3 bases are TGTGCCAGCAGCTTAGCGGAGGGACAGCCATACGAGCAGTACTTC.

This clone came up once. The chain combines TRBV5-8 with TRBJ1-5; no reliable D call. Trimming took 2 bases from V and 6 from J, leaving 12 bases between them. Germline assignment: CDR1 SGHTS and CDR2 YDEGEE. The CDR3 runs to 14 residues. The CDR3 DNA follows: TGTGCCAGCAGCTTTGGTTCCCTGAGTCAGCCCCAGCATTTT. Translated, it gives CASSFGSLSQPQHF.

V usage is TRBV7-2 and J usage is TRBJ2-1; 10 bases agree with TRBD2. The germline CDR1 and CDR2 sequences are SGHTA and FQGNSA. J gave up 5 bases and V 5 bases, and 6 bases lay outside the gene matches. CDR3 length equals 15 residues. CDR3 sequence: CASSPSLAGDNEQFF. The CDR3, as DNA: TGTGCCAGCAGCCCCTCGCTAGCGGGAGACAATGAGCAGTTCTTC.

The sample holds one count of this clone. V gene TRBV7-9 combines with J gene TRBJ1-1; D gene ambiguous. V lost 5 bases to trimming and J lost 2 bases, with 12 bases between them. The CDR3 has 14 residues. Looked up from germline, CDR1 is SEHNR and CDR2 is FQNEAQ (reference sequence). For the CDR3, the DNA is TGTGCCAGCAGCCGCGACAACCCAAACACTGAAGCTTTCTTT. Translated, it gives CASSRDNPNTEAFF.

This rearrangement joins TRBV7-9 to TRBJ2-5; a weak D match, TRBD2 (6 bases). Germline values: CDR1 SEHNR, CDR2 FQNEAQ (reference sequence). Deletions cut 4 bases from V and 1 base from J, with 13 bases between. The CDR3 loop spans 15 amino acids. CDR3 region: CASSSGSGFQETQYF. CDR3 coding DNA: TGTGCCAGCAGCTCAGGTAGCGGTTTCCAAGAGACCCAGTACTTC. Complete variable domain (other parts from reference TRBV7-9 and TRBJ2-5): DTGVSQNPRHKITKRGQNVTFRCDPISEHNRLYWYRQTLGQGPEFLTYFQNEAQLEKSRLLSDRFSAERPKGSFSTLEIQRTEQGDSAMYLCASSSGSGFQETQYFGPGTRLLVL.

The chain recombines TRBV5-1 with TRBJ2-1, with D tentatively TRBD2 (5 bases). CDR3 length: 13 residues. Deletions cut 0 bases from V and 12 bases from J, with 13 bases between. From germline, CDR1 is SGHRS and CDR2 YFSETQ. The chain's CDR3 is CASSLAGGGGQFF. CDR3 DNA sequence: TGCGCCAGCAGCTTGGCAGGCGGAGGTGGGCAGTTCTTC.

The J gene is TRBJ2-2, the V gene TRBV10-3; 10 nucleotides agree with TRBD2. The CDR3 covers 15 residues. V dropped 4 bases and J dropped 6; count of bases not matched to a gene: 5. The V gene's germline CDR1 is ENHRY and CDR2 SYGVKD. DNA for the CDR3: TGTGCCATCAGTGCTAGCGGGAGTAGTTCCGGGGAGCTGTTTTTT. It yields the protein CAISASGSSSGELFF.

The CDR3 nucleotides read TGCGCCAGCTATACGGGGGGGAACACTGAAGCTTTCTTT. This gives the protein CASYTGGNTEAFF. This chain links TRBV5-1 with TRBJ1-1; a weak D match, TRBD1 (5 bases). CDR1 is SGHRS and CDR2 is YFSETQ in the germline V gene. The ends were cut back, 7 bases at V and 1 base at J, with 11 bases in the middle. This CDR3 has 13 residues. Full variable domain (missing parts from reference TRBV5-1 and TRBJ1-1): KAGVTQTPRYLIKTRGQQVTLSCSPISGHRSVSWYQQTPGQGLQFLFEYFSETQRNKGNFPGRFSGRQFSNSRSEMNVSTLELGDSALYLCASYTGGNTEAFFGQGTRLTVV.

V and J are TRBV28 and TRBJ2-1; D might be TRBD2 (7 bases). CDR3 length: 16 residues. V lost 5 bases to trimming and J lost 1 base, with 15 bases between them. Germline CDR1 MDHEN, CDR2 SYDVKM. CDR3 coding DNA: TGTGCCAGCAGTACAAGCGGGACACGGTCCTACAATGAGCAGTTCTTC. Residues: CASSTSGTRSYNEQFF.

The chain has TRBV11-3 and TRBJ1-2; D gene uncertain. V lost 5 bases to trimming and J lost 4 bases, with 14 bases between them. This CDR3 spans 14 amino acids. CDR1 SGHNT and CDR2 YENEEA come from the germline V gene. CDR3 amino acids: CASSPLAGTYGYTF. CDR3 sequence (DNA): TGTGCCAGCAGCCCCCTCGCGGGAACCTATGGCTACACCTTC. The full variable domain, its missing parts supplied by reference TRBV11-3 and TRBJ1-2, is EAGVVQSPRYKIIEKKQPVAFWCNPISGHNTLYWYLQNLGQGPELLIRYENEEAVDDSQLPKDRFSAERLKGVDSTLKIQPAELGDSAVYLCASSPLAGTYGYTFGSGTRLTVV.

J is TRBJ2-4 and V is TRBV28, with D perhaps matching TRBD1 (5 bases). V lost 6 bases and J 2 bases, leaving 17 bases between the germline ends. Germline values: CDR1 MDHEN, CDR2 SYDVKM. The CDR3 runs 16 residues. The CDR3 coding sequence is TGTGCCAGCAGGGGGCCGGTAAGCGAGACCAAAAACATTCAGTACTTC. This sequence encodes CASRGPVSETKNIQYF.

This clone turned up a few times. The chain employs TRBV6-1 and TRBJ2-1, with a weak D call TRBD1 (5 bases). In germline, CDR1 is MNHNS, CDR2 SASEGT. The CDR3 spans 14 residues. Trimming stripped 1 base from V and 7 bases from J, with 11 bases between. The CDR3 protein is CASSEGGFRNEQFF. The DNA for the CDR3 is TGTGCCAGCAGTGAAGGGGGCTTTAGGAATGAGCAGTTCTTC.

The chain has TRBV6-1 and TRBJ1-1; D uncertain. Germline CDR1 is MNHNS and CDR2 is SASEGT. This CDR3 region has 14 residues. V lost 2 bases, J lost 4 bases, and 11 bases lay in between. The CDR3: CASSEFSGVTEAFF. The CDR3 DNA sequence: TGTGCCAGCAGTGAATTTTCAGGCGTCACTGAAGCTTTCTTT.

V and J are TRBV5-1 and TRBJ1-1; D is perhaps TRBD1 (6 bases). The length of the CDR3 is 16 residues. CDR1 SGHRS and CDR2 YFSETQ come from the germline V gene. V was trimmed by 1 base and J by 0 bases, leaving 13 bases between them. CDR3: CASSLWGGGVNTEAFF. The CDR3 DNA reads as TGCGCCAGCAGCTTGTGGGGAGGGGGGGTGAACACTGAAGCTTTCTTT.

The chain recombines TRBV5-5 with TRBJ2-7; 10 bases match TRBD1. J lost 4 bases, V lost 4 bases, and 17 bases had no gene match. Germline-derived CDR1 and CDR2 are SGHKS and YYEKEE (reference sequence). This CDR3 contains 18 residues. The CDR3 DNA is TGTGCCAGCAGCCTTGCCCCACCCCCGGGACAGGGGCGATACGAGCAGTACGTC. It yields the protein CASSLAPPPGQGRYEQYV.

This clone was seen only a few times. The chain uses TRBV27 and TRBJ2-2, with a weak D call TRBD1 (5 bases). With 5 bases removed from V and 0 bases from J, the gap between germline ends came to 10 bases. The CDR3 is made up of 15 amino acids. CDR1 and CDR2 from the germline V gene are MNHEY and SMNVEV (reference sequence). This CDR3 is CASSQQTANTGELFF. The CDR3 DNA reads TGTGCCAGCAGTCAACAGACAGCGAACACCGGGGAGCTGTTTTTT.

The CDR3 region is CASTEGRGDNQPQHF. Here the CDR3 DNA reads TGTGCCAGCACCGAAGGCAGGGGAGACAATCAGCCCCAGCATTTT. V gene TRBV2 combines with J gene TRBJ1-5; possible D gene TRBD1, 6 bases. CDR3 length: 15 residues. Per the germline V gene, CDR1 is SNHLY and CDR2 is FYNNEI. Trimming stripped 7 bases from V and 3 bases from J, with 16 bases between. The full variable domain, in which reference TRBV2 and TRBJ1-5 provide the parts outside the CDR3, is EPEVTQTPSHQVTQMGQEVILRCVPISNHLYFYWYRQILGQKVEFLVSFYNNEISEKSEIFDDQFSVERPDGSNFTLKIRSTKLEDSAMYFCASTEGRGDNQPQHFGDGTRLSIL.